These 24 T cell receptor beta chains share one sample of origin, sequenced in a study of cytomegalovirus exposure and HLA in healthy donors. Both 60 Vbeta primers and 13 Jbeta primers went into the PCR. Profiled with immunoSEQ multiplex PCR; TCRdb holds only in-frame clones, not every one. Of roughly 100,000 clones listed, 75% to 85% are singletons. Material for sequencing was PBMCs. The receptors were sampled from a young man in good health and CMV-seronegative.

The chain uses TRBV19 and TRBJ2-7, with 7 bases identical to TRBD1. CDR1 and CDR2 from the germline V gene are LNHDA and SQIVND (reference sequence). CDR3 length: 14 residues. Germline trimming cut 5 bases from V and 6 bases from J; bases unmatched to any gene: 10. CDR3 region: CASSLTGQGAEQYF. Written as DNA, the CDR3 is TGTGCCAGTAGTTTGACAGGGCAAGGTGCCGAGCAGTACTTC.

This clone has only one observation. The CDR3 nucleotides are TGTGCCAGCAGCTTACAAGTACGGATGGACACGTGGGCCTACGAGCAGTACTTC. Protein sequence: CASSLQVRMDTWAYEQYF. The chain links TRBV11-2 to TRBJ2-7, with D possibly being TRBD1 (5 bases). The V and J ends lost 2 bases and 2 bases respectively, with 22 bases between them. Germline CDR1 reads SGHAT; CDR2 reads FQNNGV. The CDR3 has 18 residues.

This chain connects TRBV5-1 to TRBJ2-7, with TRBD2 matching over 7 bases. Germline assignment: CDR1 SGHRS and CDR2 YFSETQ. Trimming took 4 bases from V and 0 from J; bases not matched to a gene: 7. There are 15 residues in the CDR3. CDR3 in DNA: TGCGCCAGCAGCCTGGAGCGGGGAGACTCCTACGAGCAGTACTTC. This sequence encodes CASSLERGDSYEQYF.

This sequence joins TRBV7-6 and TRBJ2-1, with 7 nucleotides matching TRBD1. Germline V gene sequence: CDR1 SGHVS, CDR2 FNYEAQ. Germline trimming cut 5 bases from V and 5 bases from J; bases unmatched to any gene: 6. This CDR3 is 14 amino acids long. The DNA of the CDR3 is TGTGCCAGCAGCCCGGACAGGACCCACAATGAGCAGTTCTTC. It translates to CASSPDRTHNEQFF.

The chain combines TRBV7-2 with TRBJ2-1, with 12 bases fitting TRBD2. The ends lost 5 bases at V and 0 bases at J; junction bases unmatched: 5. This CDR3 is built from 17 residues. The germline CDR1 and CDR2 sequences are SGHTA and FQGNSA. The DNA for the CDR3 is TGTGCCAGCAGCCTTCGACTAGCGGGGGCCTCCTACAATGAGCAGTTCTTC. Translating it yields CASSLRLAGASYNEQFF.

CDR3 in DNA: TGTGCCAGCAGCTCGGGACTTTTAACAGATACGCAGTATTTT. This encodes CASSSGLLTDTQYF. This chain links TRBV7-2 with TRBJ2-3, with a tentative D call TRBD2 (6 bases). Germline CDR1 SGHTA, CDR2 FQGNSA. The V gene lost 4 bases and the J gene lost 3 bases, with 11 bases spanning the gap. This CDR3 is 14 amino acids long.

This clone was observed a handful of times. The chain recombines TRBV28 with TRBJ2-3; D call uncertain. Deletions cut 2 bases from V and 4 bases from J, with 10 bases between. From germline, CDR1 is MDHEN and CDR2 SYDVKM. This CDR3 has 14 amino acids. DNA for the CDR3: TGTGCCAGCAGTTTACTAAGCCCCTCAGATACGCAGTATTTT. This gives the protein CASSLLSPSDTQYF.

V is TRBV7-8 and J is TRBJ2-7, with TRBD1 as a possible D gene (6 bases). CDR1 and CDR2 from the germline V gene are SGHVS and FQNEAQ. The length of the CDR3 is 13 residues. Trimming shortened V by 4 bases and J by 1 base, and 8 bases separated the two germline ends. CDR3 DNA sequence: TGTGCCAGCAGCTCGACAGGATCCTACGAGCAGTACTTC. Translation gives CASSSTGSYEQYF.

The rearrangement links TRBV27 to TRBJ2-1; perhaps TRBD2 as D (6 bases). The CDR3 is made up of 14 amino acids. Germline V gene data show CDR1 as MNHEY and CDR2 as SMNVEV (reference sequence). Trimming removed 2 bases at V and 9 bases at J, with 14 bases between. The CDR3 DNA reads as TGTGCCAGCAGTTTAAGGCTAGCGTCCGCTGAGCAGTTCTTC. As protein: CASSLRLASAEQFF.

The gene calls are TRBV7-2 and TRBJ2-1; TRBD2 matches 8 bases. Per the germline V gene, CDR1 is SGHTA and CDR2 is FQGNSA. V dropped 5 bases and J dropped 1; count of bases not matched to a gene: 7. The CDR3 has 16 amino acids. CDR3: CASSPGGTASYNEQFF. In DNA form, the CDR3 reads TGTGCCAGCAGCCCGGGGGGGACGGCTTCCTACAATGAGCAGTTCTTC.

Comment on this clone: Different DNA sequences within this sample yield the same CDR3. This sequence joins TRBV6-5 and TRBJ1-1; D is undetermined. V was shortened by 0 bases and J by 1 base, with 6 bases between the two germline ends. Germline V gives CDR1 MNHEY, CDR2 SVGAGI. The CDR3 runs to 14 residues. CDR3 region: CASSYSGGNTEAFF. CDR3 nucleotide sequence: TGTGCCAGCAGTTACTCTGGAGGGAACACTGAAGCTTTCTTT.

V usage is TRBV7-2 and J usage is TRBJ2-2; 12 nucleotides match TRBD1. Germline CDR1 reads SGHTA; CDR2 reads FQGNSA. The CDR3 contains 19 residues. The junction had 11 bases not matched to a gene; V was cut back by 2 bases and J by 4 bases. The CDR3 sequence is CASSLQAGQGAGVTGELFF. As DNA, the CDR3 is TGTGCCAGCAGCTTACAAGCGGGACAGGGGGCCGGTGTCACCGGGGAGCTGTTTTTT.

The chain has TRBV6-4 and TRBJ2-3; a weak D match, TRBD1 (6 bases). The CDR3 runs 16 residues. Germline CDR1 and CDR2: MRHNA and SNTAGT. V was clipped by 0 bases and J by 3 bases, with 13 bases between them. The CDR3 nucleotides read TGTGCCAGCAGTGACTCTATACAGGGTGGGACAGATACGCAGTATTTT. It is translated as CASSDSIQGGTDTQYF.

The CDR3 bases are TGTGCCATCAGTGGACTAGCGGGGTCCTACGAGCAGTACTTC. Its translation is CAISGLAGSYEQYF. The rearrangement links TRBV10-3 to TRBJ2-7; TRBD2 matches 11 bases. There are 14 residues in the CDR3. Germline lookup yields CDR1 ENHRY and CDR2 SYGVKD. Trimming removed 4 bases from V and 1 base from J; junction bases left unmatched: 0.

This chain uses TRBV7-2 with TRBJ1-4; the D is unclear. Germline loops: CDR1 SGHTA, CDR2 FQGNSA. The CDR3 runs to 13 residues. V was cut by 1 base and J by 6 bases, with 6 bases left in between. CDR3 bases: TGTGCCAGCAGCTTAGGTTCTGATGAAAAACTGTTTTTT. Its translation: CASSLGSDEKLFF. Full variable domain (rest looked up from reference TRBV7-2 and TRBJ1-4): GAGVSQSPSNKVTEKGKDVELRCDPISGHTALYWYRQSLGQGLEFLIYFQGNSAPDKSGLPSDRFSAERTGGSVSTLTIQRTQQEDSAVYLCASSLGSDEKLFFGSGTQLSVL.

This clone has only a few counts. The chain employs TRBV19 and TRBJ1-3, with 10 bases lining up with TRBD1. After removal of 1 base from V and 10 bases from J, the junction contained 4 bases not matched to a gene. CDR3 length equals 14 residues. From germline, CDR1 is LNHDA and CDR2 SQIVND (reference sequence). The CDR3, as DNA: TGTGCCAGTAGTATAGTGACAGGGGGCGAAACCATATATTTT. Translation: CASSIVTGGETIYF.

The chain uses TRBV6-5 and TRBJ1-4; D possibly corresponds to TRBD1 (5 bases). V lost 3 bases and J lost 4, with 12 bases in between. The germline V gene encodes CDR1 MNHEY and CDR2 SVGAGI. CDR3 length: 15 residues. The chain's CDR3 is CASSYSQGLNEKLFF. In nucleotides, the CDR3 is TGTGCCAGCAGTTATAGCCAGGGTCTTAATGAAAAACTGTTTTTT.

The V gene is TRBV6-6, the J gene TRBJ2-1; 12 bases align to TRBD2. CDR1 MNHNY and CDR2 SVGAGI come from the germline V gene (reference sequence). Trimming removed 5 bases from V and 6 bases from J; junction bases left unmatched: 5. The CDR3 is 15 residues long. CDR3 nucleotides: TGTGCCAGCAGTCCGACTAGCGGGAGTACCAATGAGCAGTTCTTC. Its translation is CASSPTSGSTNEQFF.

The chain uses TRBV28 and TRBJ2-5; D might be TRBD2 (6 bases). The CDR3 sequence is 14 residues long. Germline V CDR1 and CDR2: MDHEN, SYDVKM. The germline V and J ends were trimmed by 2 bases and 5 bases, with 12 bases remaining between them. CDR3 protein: CASSLHGREETQYF. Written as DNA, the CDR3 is TGTGCCAGCAGTTTACACGGGAGAGAGGAGACCCAGTACTTC.

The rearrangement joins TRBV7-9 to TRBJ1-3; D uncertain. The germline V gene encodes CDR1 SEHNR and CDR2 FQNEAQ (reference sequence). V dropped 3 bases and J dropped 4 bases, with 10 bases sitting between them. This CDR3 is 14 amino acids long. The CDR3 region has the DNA TGTGCCAGCAGCTTGCGGGCGGTCGGAAACACCATATATTTT. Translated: CASSLRAVGNTIYF. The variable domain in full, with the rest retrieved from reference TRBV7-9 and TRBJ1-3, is DTGVSQNPRHKITKRGQNVTFRCDPISEHNRLYWYRQTLGQGPEFLTYFQNEAQLEKSRLLSDRFSAERPKGSFSTLEIQRTEQGDSAMYLCASSLRAVGNTIYFGEGSWLTVV.

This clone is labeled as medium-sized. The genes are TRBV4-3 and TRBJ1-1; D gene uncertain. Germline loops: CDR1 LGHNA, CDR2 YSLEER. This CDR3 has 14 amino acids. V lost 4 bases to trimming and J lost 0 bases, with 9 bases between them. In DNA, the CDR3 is TGCGCCAGCAGCCCGGACGGGGTGAACACTGAAGCTTTCTTT. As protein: CASSPDGVNTEAFF.

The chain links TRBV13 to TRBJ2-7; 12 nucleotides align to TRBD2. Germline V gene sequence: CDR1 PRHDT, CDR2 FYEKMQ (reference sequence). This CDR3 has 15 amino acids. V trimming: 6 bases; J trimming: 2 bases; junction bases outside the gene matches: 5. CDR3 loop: CASSQRTSGTYEQYF. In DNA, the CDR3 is TGTGCCAGCAGTCAGAGGACTAGCGGGACCTACGAGCAGTACTTC.

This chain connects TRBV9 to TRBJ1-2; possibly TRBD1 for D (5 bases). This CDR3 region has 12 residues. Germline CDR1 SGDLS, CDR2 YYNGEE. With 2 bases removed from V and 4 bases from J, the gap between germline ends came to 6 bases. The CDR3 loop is CASSVQGYGYTF. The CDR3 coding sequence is TGTGCCAGCAGCGTCCAGGGCTATGGCTACACCTTC.

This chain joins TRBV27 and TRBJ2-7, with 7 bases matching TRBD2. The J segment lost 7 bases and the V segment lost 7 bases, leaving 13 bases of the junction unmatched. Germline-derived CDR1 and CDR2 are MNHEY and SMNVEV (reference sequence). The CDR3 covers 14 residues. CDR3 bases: TGTGCCAGCACCAGACTAGCAGGGTCTCGAGAGCAGTACTTC. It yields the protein CASTRLAGSREQYF.